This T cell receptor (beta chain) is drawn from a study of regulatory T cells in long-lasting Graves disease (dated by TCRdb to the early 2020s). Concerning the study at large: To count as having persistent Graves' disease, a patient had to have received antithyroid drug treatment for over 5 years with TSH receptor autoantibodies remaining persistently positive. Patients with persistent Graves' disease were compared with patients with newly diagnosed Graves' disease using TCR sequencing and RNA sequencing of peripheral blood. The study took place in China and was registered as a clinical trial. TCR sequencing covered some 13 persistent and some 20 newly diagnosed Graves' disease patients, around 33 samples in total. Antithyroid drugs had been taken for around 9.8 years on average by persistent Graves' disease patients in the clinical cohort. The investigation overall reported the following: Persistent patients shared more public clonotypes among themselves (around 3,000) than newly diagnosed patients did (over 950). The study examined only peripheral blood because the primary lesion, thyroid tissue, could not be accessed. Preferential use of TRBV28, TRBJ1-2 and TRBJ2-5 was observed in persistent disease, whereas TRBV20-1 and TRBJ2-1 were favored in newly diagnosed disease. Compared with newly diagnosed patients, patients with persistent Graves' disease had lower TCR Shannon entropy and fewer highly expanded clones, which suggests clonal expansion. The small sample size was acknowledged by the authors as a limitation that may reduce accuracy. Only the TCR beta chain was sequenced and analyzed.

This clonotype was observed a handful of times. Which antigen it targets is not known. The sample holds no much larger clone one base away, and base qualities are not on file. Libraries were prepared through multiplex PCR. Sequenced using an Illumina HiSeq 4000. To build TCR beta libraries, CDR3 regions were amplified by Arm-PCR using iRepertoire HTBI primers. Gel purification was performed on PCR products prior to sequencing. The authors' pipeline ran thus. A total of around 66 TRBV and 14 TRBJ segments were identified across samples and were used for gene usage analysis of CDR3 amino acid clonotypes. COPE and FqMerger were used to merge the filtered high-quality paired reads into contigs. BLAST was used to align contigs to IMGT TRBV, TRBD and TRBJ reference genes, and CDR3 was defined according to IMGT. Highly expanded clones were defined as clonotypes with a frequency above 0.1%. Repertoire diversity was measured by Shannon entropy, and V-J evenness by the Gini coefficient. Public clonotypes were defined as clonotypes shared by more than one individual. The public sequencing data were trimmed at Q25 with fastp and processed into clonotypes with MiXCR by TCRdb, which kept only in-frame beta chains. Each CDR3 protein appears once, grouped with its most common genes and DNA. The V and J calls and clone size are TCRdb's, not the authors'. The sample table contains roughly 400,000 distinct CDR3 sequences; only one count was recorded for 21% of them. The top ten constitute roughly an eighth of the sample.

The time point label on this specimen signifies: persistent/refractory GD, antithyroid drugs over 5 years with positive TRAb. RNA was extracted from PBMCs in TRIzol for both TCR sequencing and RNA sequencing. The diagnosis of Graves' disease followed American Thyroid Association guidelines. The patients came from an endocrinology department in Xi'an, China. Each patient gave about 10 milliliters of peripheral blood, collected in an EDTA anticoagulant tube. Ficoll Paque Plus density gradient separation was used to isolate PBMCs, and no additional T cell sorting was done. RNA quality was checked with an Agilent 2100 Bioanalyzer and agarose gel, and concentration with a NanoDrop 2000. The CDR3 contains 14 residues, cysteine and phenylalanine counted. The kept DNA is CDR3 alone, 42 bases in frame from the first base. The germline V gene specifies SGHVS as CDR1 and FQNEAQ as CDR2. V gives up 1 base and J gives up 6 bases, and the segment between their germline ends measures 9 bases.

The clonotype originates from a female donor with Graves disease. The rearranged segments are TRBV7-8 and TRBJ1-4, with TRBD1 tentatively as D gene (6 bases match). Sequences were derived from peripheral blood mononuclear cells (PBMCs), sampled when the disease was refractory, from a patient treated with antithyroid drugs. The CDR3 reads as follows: CASSLVSGDEKLFF. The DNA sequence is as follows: TGTGCCAGCAGCTTAGTATCAGGGGATGAAAAACTGTTTTTT.